This T cell receptor (beta chain) derives from a study of T cell responses to AZD1222 COVID-19 vaccine (dated by TCRdb to 2020 to 2022). Turning to the overall study: Because spike-specific TCR depth and breadth did not differ between the two schedules, AZD1222 recipients who got a second dose at roughly 4 weeks were pooled with those who got a second dose at roughly 12 weeks. TCR sequencing was performed for fewer than 250 trial participants, of whom roughly 200 were given two doses of AZD1222 and approximately 25 were given two doses of MenACWY control vaccine. Trial participants were enrolled by age into subgroups of 18-55, 56-69 and 70-plus years, and roughly 150, 30 and 60 TCR-sequenced participants, respectively, were included in these subgroups. The study at large found these results: The 56-69-year group was small, and its depth increase did not reach significance, likely because of low power. CD4 TCRs associated with the vaccine covered the entire spike protein, and the dominant responses were in regions 160-218 and 743-854. Participants were mostly white British, with more females than males. The authors suggested clonal diversity may have been underestimated. Because no day 14 peak-response samples were available, repertoires were characterized only after the peak T cell response. Only five or six AZD1222 recipients were SARS-CoV-2 seropositive at baseline, limiting conclusions about previously exposed vaccinees. After two AZD1222 doses, both the breadth and the depth of spike-specific TCRs were significantly higher than at day 0 and than in MenACWY recipients. Reportedly, close to half of the unique spike-specific TCRs recognized epitopes lying outside the regions that are mutated in the B.1.351 and B.1.1.7 variants.

The CDR3 starts with the cysteine, ends with the phenylalanine, and has 16 residues. The entry retains the CDR3 DNA only, 48 bases that are in frame from base 1. V is cut by 4 bases and J by 0 bases, and the space between the germline ends is 13 bases. CDR1 and CDR2 are drawn from the germline V gene (reference sequence): LNHDA, SQIVND. Remarks on this clone: Its antigen remains unidentified. There are no base qualities to consult, and no much larger clone falls within one base.

The time point label on this specimen signifies: baseline before first vaccination. Samples from vaccinated people were obtained from the UK trials COV001 and COV002, which included a single-blind randomized controlled phase 2/3 trial of AZD1222 (ChAdOx1 nCoV-19) in healthy adults. For TCRbeta chain sequencing, PBMC samples from trial participants were taken at day 0 and at day 28 after the second dose. The CDR3 regions of human TCRbeta chains were subjected to immunosequencing. Processing in the source paper ran as follows. Repertoire TCRs were matched against a reference library of SARS-CoV-2-specific TCRs generated with the MIRA antigen-specificity platform. Breadth meant the fraction of unique TCRs that were SARS-CoV-2-associated, whereas depth meant the fraction of total T cells that were SARS-CoV-2-associated. Using the MIRA data, every spike-specific TCR was mapped to the spike region that the TCR reacted to and assigned to either a CD4 or a CD8 class. Log10-transformed breadth and depth values were compared by one-way ANOVA with Sidak's multiple comparisons tests. This is the immuneACCESS table as TCRdb keeps it, with only in-frame sequences that have V and J called. A part of the clones is gone; compared with another copy, unresolved V genes explain less than half, and the rest is unexplained. The V and J calls and clone size are taken from that table; D and trimming were inferred from the DNA. The sample table shows roughly 250,000 clones, and roughly 93% are seen once. The ten largest clonotypes hold roughly 0.51% of the sample.

The sequence is built from TRBV19 and TRBJ1-5; D gene: possibly TRBD1, on 6 matching bases. This TCR was sampled from an adult in good health. This specimen was peripheral blood, taken on day 0 of AZD1222 vaccination. In nucleotides, the sequence is TGTGCCAGTAGTACCTTGGACAGTTATAGCAATCAGCCCCAGCATTTT. Translated, it reads CASSTLDSYSNQPQHF. With the rest looked up from the reference TRBV19 and TRBJ1-5 genes rather than sequenced, the full variable domain is DGGITQSPKYLFRKEGQNVTLSCEQNLNHDAMYWYRQDPGQGLRLIYYSQIVNDFQKGDIAEGYSVSREKKESFPLTVTSAQKNPTAFYLCASSTLDSYSNQPQHFGDGTRLSIL.